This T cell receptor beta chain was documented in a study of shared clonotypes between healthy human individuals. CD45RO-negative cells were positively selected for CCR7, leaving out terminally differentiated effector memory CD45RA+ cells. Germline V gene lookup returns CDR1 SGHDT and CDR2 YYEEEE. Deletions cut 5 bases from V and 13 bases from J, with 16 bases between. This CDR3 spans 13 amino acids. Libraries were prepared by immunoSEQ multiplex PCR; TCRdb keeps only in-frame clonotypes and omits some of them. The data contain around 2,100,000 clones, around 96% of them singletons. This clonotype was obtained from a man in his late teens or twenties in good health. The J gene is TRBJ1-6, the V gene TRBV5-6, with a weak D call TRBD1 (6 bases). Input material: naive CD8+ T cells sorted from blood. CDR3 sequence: CASSRTAPSPLHF. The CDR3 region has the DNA TGTGCCAGCAGTCGGACAGCCCCCTCGCCCCTCCACTTT.